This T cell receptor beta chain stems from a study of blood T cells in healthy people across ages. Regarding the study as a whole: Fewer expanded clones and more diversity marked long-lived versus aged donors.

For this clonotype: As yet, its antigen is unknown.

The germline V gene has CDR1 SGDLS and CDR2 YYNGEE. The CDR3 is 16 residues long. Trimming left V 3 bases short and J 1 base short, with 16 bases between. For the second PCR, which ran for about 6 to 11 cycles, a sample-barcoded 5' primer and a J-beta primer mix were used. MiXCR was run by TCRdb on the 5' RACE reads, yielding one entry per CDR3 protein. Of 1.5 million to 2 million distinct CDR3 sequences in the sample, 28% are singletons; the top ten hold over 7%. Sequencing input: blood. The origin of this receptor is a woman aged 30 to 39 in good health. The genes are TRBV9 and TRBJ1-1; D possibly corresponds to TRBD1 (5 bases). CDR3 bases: TGTGCCAGCAGCGCGGGTGACGTAAGGGGGAACACTGAAGCTTTCTTT. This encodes CASSAGDVRGNTEAFF. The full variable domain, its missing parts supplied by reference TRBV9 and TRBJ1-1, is DSGVTQTPKHLITATGQRVTLRCSPRSGDLSVYWYQQSLDQGLQFLIQYYNGEERAKGNILERFSAQQFPDLHSELNLSSLELGDSALYFCASSAGDVRGNTEAFFGQGTRLTVV.